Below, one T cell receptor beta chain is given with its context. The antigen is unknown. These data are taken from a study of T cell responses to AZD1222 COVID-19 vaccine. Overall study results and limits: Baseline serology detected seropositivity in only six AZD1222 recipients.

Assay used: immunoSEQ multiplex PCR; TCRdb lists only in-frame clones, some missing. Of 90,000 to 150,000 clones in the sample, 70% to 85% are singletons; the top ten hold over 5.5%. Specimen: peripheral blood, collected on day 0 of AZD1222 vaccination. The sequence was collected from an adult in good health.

The CDR3 nucleotides are TGTGCCAGTAGCTCCTTCTCTAGCGGGATGTACGAGCAGTACTTC. Translated, it gives CASSSFSSGMYEQYF. The chain uses TRBV19 and TRBJ2-7; TRBD2 matches at 9 bases. CDR3 length: 15 residues. Germline loops: CDR1 LNHDA, CDR2 SQIVND (reference sequence). Trimming took 6 bases from V and 4 from J; bases not matched to a gene: 10.